What follows describes a single TCR beta chain. What antigen it recognizes has not been identified. These data originate in a study of cytomegalovirus exposure and HLA in healthy donors (dated by TCRdb to the late 2010s). With regard to the full study: In an earlier analysis of 587 of the donors, 276 Gb of sequence data and some 120 million unique TCR beta sequences from 150 million to 200 million T cells were reported. Because of strong linkage in the cohort, roughly five DR-DQ haplotypes were treated as single units for association and clustering. Every repertoire in the discovery cohort had been generated on one and the same sequencing platform. In a later analysis, previously published TCR beta repertoires from 670 or so donors were re-analyzed and high-resolution HLA genotyping was added so that TCR occurrence patterns could be studied. The T cell repertoires of around 670 subjects were profiled by immunosequencing and related to cytomegalovirus serostatus. Along with the approximately 620-subject first cohort, a separate validation cohort of 120 different subjects was used. High-throughput TCR immunosequencing, statistical association of individual TCRs with disease status, and machine learning were combined to predict cytomegalovirus infection status. Rather than using new phenotypic data, the later analysis identified candidate immune exposures from TCR beta sequences and from how often those sequences occurred across donors. Around 330 gigabases of sequencing data and 91 million or so unique TCR sequences made up an early release that covered several hundred HLA-typed donors. Donor age, sex, ethnicity and CMV serostatus were compiled alongside the repertoire data. In a later genetic analysis, genome-wide SNP genotypes for about 65% of the 666 donors were used, and that subset was treated as a discovery cohort. Among the roughly 410 genotyped donors, approximately 81% belonged to the genetic ancestry cluster associated with self-reported Caucasian donors. HLA typing included class I and class II loci at four-digit resolution. Among roughly 400 genotyped donors of the cohort, an average of around 250,000 unique TCR beta nucleotide sequences was sequenced per donor, of which about 19% were non-productive. The study was designed to test whether signatures of past pathogen exposure could be identified by cataloging public T cell receptors. An earlier analysis of around 580 of the donors used high-throughput TCR beta sequencing to judge whether each TCR beta V gene segment behaved as functional or pseudogenic. The number of typed donors differed by locus: about 620-640 for A, B, C, DRB1 and DQB1; 500 to 550 for DQA1; roughly 600 for DPA1; and around 490 for DPB1. Study-wide findings and limitations: In a later analysis, several top co-occurrence clusters were reported to appear linked to parvovirus B19, influenza, CMV and Epstein-Barr virus. The sequencing pipeline was judged likely to have produced a cluster of highly shared sequence variants as a technical artifact. Some IMGT-functional V segments, including TRBV6-2 and TRBV6-3, could not be distinguished by the 87-base-pair reads and were therefore excluded. At a false discovery rate of 0.05, a later analysis linked 15,000 to 20,000 TCR beta sequences to specific HLA alleles. In vitro tests confirmed that a few of the cytomegalovirus-associated TCR beta chains recognize cytomegalovirus antigens. A further reported finding was that TCR beta sequences accurately predicted the HLA-A and HLA-B alleles for most subjects in the first cohort. The authors suggested that the approach could potentially be generalized to other disease states and immunological phenotypes. The presence/absence analyses assumed that sequencing depth was roughly uniform across donors, and that assumption may not be true. A later analysis found that HLA-associated TCR beta chains were more clonally expanded and had lower generation probabilities than equally common non-associated chains. Because HLA typing was missing for some donors at each locus, association tests included only the typed subset. V-gene and J-gene trimming of TCR beta chains was associated with a missense DCLRE1C variant in a later genetic analysis, and the association was replicated in an independent cohort. Across donors, most TCR sequences were observed very rarely, whereas some public TCRs were present in many individuals. When HLA alleles, especially DR and DQ, strongly co-occurred, attributing TCR associations to individual alleles was difficult. Correlated functional status among segregating V segments might be attributable to linkage disequilibrium, but an unknown experimental factor could not be ruled out. In both the original and validation cohorts, the classifier was reported to diagnose cytomegalovirus status with high specificity and sensitivity. An earlier analysis of approximately 540 of the donors showed that most TCR beta V segments appeared in productive rearrangements either about 87% or about 30% of the time, which broadly matched IMGT annotations. Because counts were too low, 15 to 20 rarely observed V segments, including chromosome 9 orphons, were excluded from the earlier analysis of roughly 580 of the donors. The study gave a list of over 150 TCR beta chains associated with cytomegalovirus. The only immune exposure information available for the cohort was CMV serostatus. In a later analysis, the rate of TCR association differed among HLA loci, with DRB1 alleles having the most associated TCRs and HLA-C alleles having the fewest. According to a later genetic analysis, donors in an Asian-associated ancestry cluster had fewer N-insertions in productive TCRs than the approximately 650-donor mean. In a later analysis, most CMV-associated TCR beta chains were found to appear HLA-restricted, with HLA associations seemingly driven largely by CMV exposure. In this cohort, only TCR beta chains were sequenced, and detectable features were limited by the absence of alpha or paired-chain data.

The method was the immunoSEQ multiplex PCR assay. A mixture of 60 forward primers for TCR Vbeta segments and 13 reverse primers for TCR Jbeta segments was used in the multiplex PCR. Amplification of the CDR3 region of rearranged TCR beta genes was performed with a multiplex PCR assay on genomic DNA. The Illumina HiSeq System was used to sequence the amplified TCR beta libraries as 87-base-pair reads. In the authors' own workflow: Across the 700 or so repertoires, a later analysis counted 60 million to 90 million unique TCR beta chains, some 11 million of which were shared by at least two donors. To remove PCR and sequencing errors, raw reads were error-corrected and collapsed into unique sequences using a nearest-neighbor algorithm that merged closely related sequences. Alignment of CDR3 sequences to IMGT reference sequences was used to assign V, D and J gene segments. For a sequence to be retained, a match of at least six nucleotides to both a V gene segment and a J gene segment was required. A rearrangement was called productive if the CDR3 had no stop codons and remained in frame with V and J, and every other rearrangement was called non-productive. CDR3 was defined by IMGT convention, running from the second conserved V-encoded cysteine to the conserved J-encoded phenylalanine. The earlier analysis of some 550 of the donors excluded any sequence lacking an unambiguous match to a single V gene segment. In an earlier analysis of almost 600 of the donors, a V segment was called functional when productive rearrangements were above 56.7%, and segregating when the standard deviation between donors exceeded 5%. To diagnose cytomegalovirus status from the catalog of TCR beta chain sequences, a statistical classification framework was built. A later analysis assigned V and J genes by comparing TCR nucleotide sequences with IMGT/GENE-DB human TR gene sequences. In a later analysis, CDR3 sequences and most-parsimonious VDJ recombination scenarios were assigned using the TCRdist pipeline. In a later analysis, every TCR beta chain was defined by the combination of its CDR3 amino acid sequence and its V-gene family, and reads without a unique V-gene family were dropped. A later analysis removed over 500 highly shared, low-generation-probability nucleotide sequences to deal with suspected cross-contamination and a sequencing artifact. For each public chain, a later analysis derived a clonal expansion index from normalized ranks of inferred template counts within each repertoire. In a later analysis, generation probabilities were computed using a VDJ recombination model fitted to out-of-frame rearrangements, and the results were checked against IGoR. In a later analysis, TCR-TCR, TCR-HLA and TCR-CMV co-occurrence was scored with hypergeometric tests, and a repertoire-size bias correction was applied to TCR pairs. In a later analysis, false discovery rates were estimated by permuting HLA or CMV assignments 20 times. In a later analysis, co-occurring TCRs were grouped using DBSCAN, and TCRdist sequence similarity was added for clustering within HLA-allele-positive subsets. Co-occurrence clustering excluded repertoires with fewer than 30,000 or more than 120,000 public chains, plus five with anomalous nucleotide sharing. TCRdb's version of the immuneACCESS table is confined to in-frame rearrangements and falls short of the full clone set. An unresolved V gene accounts for under half of the shortfall where checked; the remainder is of unknown origin. V, J and clone size reflect that table, while D and trimming were determined from the DNA. The sample table on file contains around 53,000 clones. The ten largest make up 9% to 15% of the sample.

Via the germline V gene, CDR1 is SGDLS and CDR2 YYNGEE. Trimming accounts for 2 bases at V and 5 bases at J, while the number of junction bases matched to no gene is 5. The CDR3 covers 15 residues, taking in both the cysteine and the phenylalanine. Only the CDR3 DNA is retained, 45 bases long and in frame from the first base. The cohort was made up of roughly 670 healthy bone marrow donors. At the time of sampling, every cohort member was nominally healthy, though immune exposures that went unrecorded were likely present. The donor was CMV seropositive and was included in the group of approximately 300 seropositive cohort members. Each donor provided a peripheral blood sample, and peripheral blood mononuclear cells were used for TCR beta sequencing. Genomic DNA extraction from the blood cell samples was performed with the Qiagen DNeasy Blood Extraction Kit.

This sequence originates from a woman aged 25-40 years in good health and CMV-seropositive. The receptor chain draws on TRBV9 and TRBJ2-5, with 11 middle bases fitting TRBD2. The sequenced sample consisted of PBMCs. The DNA sequence is as follows: TGTGCCAGCAGCGTGGATAGCGGGGGGGCGGAGACCCAGTACTTC. This translates into CASSVDSGGAETQYF.